This T cell receptor beta chain was found in a study of T-cell reconstitution after alpha-beta-depleted transplantation in children. Notes on the study in general: Among T cells one year after transplant, newly produced cells accounted for most counts and diversity.

Unique molecular identifiers tagged the TCRbeta library. MiXCR was run by TCRdb on the PCR reads, yielding one entry per CDR3 protein. The sample has approximately 500,000 distinct CDR3 sequences, about a quarter seen once. Details on this clonotype: Its antigen is as yet unknown.

The CDR3 spans 14 residues. Trimming removed 1 base at V and 8 bases at J, with 13 bases between. Germline CDR1 reads SEHNR; CDR2 reads FQNEAQ (reference sequence). The origin of this receptor is a boy younger than two with Wiskott-Aldrich syndrome, due to receive a stem cell transplant. This material consisted of PBMCs, taken before TCRalphabeta/CD19-depleted stem cell transplant. The gene calls are TRBV7-9 and TRBJ2-3; no reliable D call. CDR3 DNA sequence: TGTGCCAGCAGCTTAGGGGGTTCCGGAGCTACGCAGTATTTT. This codes for CASSLGGSGATQYF.